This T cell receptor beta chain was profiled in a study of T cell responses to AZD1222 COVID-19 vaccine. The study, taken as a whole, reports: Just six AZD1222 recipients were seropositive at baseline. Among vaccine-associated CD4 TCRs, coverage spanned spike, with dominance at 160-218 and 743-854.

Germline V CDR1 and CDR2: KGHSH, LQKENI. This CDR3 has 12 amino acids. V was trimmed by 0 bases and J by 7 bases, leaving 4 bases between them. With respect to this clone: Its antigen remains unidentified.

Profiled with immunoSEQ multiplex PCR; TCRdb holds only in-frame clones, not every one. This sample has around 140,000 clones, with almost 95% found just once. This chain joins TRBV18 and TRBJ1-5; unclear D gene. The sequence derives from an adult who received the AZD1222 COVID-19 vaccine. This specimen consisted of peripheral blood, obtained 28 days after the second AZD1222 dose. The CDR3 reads CASSPPGQPQHF. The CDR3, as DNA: TGTGCCAGCTCACCACCGGGCCAGCCCCAGCATTTT. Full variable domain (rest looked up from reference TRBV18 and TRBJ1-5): NAGVMQNPRHLVRRRGQEARLRCSPMKGHSHVYWYRQLPEEGLKFMVYLQKENIIDESGMPKERFSAEFPKEGPSILRIQQVVRGDSAAYFCASSPPGQPQHFGDGTRLSIL.